Following are 14 T cell receptor beta chains from one sample sequenced in a study of T cells in Graves' hyperthyroidism and ophthalmopathy. The TCR beta CDR3 regions underwent amplification using RNA transcripts as the source. First-round RT-PCR of the TCR CDR3 relied on the HTBI primer set. TCRdb re-called the multiplex PCR reads with MiXCR, one entry per CDR3 protein. The sample lists roughly 720,000 distinct CDR3 sequences; 17% were seen once. Sequenced sample: blood. The receptor source for this set is a man aged 50 or older with Graves' hyperthyroidism.

The chain is built from TRBV20-1 and TRBJ1-6, with 7 bases lining up with TRBD1. After removal of 7 bases from V and 6 bases from J, the junction contained 6 bases not matched to a gene. CDR1 is DFQATT and CDR2 is SNEGSKA in the germline V gene (reference sequence). This CDR3 region has 13 residues. The CDR3 nucleotides are TGCAGTGTCCCGACAGGGTCTAATTCACCCCTCCACTTT. Residues: CSVPTGSNSPLHF.

This clonotype has ten or more counts. The V call is TRBV7-8, the J call TRBJ2-1, with TRBD2 matching 7 bases. CDR3 length: 15 amino acids. V dropped 5 bases and J dropped 7; count of bases not matched to a gene: 11. The V gene's germline CDR1 is SGHVS and CDR2 FQNEAQ. DNA of the CDR3: TGTGCCAGCAGCCCCTGGGGGAGGGCGGGGAATGAGCAGTTCTTC. It is translated as CASSPWGRAGNEQFF.

This clonotype occurred once. Because the CDR3's place on the DNA is in doubt, the DNA is left out and the CDR3 is given as listed by TCRdb. The gene calls are TRBV11-2 and TRBJ2-7; no check of the table's D call, TRBD2, against the DNA was made. In germline, CDR1 is SGHAT, CDR2 FQNNGV. The CDR3 has 20 amino acids, counting both end residues. The CDR3 loop is CASSFYICSASGLSSYEQYF.

The sample holds a few counts of this clonotype. This chain connects TRBV5-5 to TRBJ1-2; D is unresolved. This CDR3 is 15 amino acids long. The germline CDR1 and CDR2 sequences are SGHKS and YYEKEE (reference sequence). The V end lost 2 bases, the J end lost 8 bases, and 19 bases lay between the germline ends. The CDR3 is CASSFPGNTAIGYTF. The DNA for the CDR3 is TGTGCCAGCAGCTTCCCTGGGAACACTGCCATCGGCTACACCTTC.

A few counts support this clonotype. The chain is built from TRBV10-3 and TRBJ1-5; no definite D call. There are 17 residues in the CDR3. The germline V gene has CDR1 ENHRY and CDR2 SYGVKD. Between the trimmed V and J ends, which lost 3 bases and 1 base, there was a span of 16 bases. CDR3 nucleotide sequence: TGTGCCATCAGTGACCCTCGGCTAGTGGACAGCAATCAGCCCCAGCATTTT. Translated: CAISDPRLVDSNQPQHF.

The chain is built from TRBV5-1 and TRBJ2-2, with D perhaps TRBD1 (5 bases). Trimming stripped 1 base from V and 6 bases from J, with 10 bases between. The CDR3 runs to 14 residues. Germline V lookup: CDR1 SGHRS, CDR2 YFSETQ. CDR3 nucleotide sequence: TGCGCCAGCAGCTTGTCTGTAGGGGCCGGGGAGCTGTTTTTT. It yields the protein CASSLSVGAGELFF.

This clonotype turned up a few times. V usage is TRBV9 and J usage is TRBJ1-6; a possible D gene is TRBD1 (5 bases). The CDR3 sequence is 14 residues long. In germline, CDR1 is SGDLS, CDR2 YYNGEE. Trimming stripped 7 bases from V and 6 bases from J, with 14 bases between. The CDR3 sequence is CASSTPGSNSPLHF. The DNA for the CDR3 is TGTGCCAGCTCGACGCCAGGGTCTAATTCACCCCTCCACTTT.

In its sample, this clonotype was seen many times. The chain couples TRBV6-1 to TRBJ1-3, with 7 bases identical to TRBD1. The germline gives CDR1 MNHNS, CDR2 SASEGT. With V trimmed by 8 bases and J by 0 bases, 7 bases remained unmatched. The CDR3 is 15 amino acids. The CDR3 loop is CASAGQDFSGNTIYF. The DNA for the CDR3 is TGTGCCAGCGCCGGACAGGACTTCTCTGGAAACACCATATATTTT.

This clonotype turned up a few times. V and J are TRBV6-5 and TRBJ2-3, with D perhaps TRBD2 (6 bases). V was shortened by 2 bases and J by 4 bases, with 13 bases between the two germline ends. Germline V gene data show CDR1 as MNHEY and CDR2 as SVGAGI. There are 15 residues in the CDR3. CDR3 sequence: CASSYGGGTADTQYF. In DNA form, the CDR3 reads TGTGCCAGCAGTTACGGCGGAGGGACGGCAGATACGCAGTATTTT.

This clonotype was detected only a few times. The chain is built from TRBV29-1 and TRBJ1-2; 8 bases agree with TRBD1. The CDR3 contains 16 residues. Germline CDR1 and CDR2: SQVTM and ANQGSEA. Trimming cost V 1 base and J 0 bases; bases outside gene matches: 7. The CDR3 loop reads CSVEAVRGLANYGYTF. The DNA for the CDR3 is TGCAGCGTTGAAGCAGTCAGGGGGCTCGCTAACTATGGCTACACCTTC.

The chain employs TRBV7-2 and TRBJ1-3; D is unresolved. Germline values: CDR1 SGHTA, CDR2 FQGNSA. The CDR3 is 14 amino acids. Trimming shortened V by 6 bases and J by 1 base, and 10 bases separated the two germline ends. The CDR3 region has the DNA TGTGCCAGCAGTCGTCCCGGATCTGGAAACACCATATATTTT. It specifies CASSRPGSGNTIYF.

The chain carries TRBV3-1 and TRBJ2-1, with 7 bases fitting TRBD2. CDR1 LGHDT and CDR2 YNNKEL come from the germline V gene (reference sequence). There are 14 residues in the CDR3. J gave up 8 bases and V 4 bases, and 8 bases lay outside the gene matches. The CDR3 spells CASSRGLSRHEQFF. CDR3 sequence (DNA): TGTGCCAGCAGCCGGGGACTATCTCGGCATGAGCAGTTCTTC.

This clonotype was found many times. The chain links TRBV2 to TRBJ2-3; 10 nucleotides line up with TRBD1. Germline CDR1 reads SNHLY; CDR2 reads FYNNEI. Trimming took 5 bases from V and 1 from J; bases not matched to a gene: 6. The CDR3 contains 16 residues. Here the CDR3 reads CASSLTGTGGTDTQYF. The CDR3 DNA follows: TGTGCCAGCAGTTTAACAGGGACAGGGGGCACAGATACGCAGTATTTT.

This clonotype was observed at least ten times. The V and J genes are TRBV15 and TRBJ2-2; D is perhaps TRBD1 (5 bases). The germline CDR1 and CDR2 sequences are LNHNV and YYDKDF (reference sequence). This CDR3 comprises 14 residues. V was pared by 5 bases and J by 7 bases, with 14 bases between. DNA of the CDR3: TGTGCCACCAGCCGGGCCAGGGCAGGCGGGGAGCTGTTTTTT. Translated: CATSRARAGGELFF.